The clone carrying this TCR beta chain turned up a few times. Its antigen is unidentified. Germline V gives CDR1 SEHNR, CDR2 FQNEAQ (reference sequence). V lost 4 bases to trimming and J lost 5 bases; unmatched junction nucleotides: 12. CDR3 length: 16 amino acids. The data are from a study of response to subunit inactivated influenza vaccine. TCRdb analysed the RT-PCR reads with MiXCR anew, one entry per CDR3 protein. The sample lists about 700,000 distinct CDR3 sequences, approximately 14% seen once, with 7.6% in the top ten. Overall study results and limits: It was the authors' suggestion that each seasonal influenza vaccination recruits few new T cells.

The sequence came from a man aged 50 or older who received an inactivated influenza vaccine. The chain recombines TRBV7-9 with TRBJ2-3; TRBD2 agrees at 7 bases. This sample comprised PBMCs from blood, obtained 14 to 15 days before vaccination. The CDR3 loop reads CASSSSGAGFGDTQYF. DNA for the CDR3: TGTGCCAGCAGCTCCTCCGGAGCGGGATTTGGAGATACGCAGTATTTT.